This entry features one T cell receptor (beta chain) sequence. The entry originates in a study of T cells in localized non-small cell lung cancer. Germline V lookup: CDR1 GTSNPN, CDR2 SVGIG (reference sequence). V gave up 0 bases and J gave up 4 bases, with 9 bases separating them. CDR3 length: 13 amino acids. Using immunoSEQ multiplex PCR, the repertoire was profiled, and TCRdb retains in-frame clones only, with some absent. The sample consists of 75,000 to 95,000 clones, around 82% of them appearing once. The J gene is TRBJ1-2, the V gene TRBV30; weak D call: TRBD1 (6 bases). This TCR derives from a man aged 35-69 years with stage II squamous cell lung carcinoma. The sample consisted of PBMCs, taken before any cancer treatment. CDR3 residues: CAWSVGGAYGYTF. In nucleotides, the CDR3 is TGTGCCTGGAGTGTAGGGGGGGCCTATGGCTACACCTTC. The whole variable domain, filled in from reference TRBV30 and TRBJ1-2, reads SQTIHQWPATLVQPVGSPLSLECTVEGTSNPNLYWYRQAAGRGLQLLFYSVGIGQISSEVPQNLSASRPQDRQFILSSKKLLLSDSGFYLCAWSVGGAYGYTFGSGTRLTVV.